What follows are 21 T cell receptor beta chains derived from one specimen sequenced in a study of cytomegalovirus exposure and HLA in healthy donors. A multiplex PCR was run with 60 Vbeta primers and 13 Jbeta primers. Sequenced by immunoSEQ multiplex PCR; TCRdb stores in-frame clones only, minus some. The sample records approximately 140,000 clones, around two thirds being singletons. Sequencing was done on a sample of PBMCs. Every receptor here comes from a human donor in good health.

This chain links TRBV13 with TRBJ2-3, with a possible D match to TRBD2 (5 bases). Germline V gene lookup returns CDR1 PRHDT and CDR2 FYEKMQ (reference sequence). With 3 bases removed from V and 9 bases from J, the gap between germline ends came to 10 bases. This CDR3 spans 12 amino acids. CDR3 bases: TGTGCCAGCAGCTTCGGAGGCGGGACGCAGTATTTT. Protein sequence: CASSFGGGTQYF.

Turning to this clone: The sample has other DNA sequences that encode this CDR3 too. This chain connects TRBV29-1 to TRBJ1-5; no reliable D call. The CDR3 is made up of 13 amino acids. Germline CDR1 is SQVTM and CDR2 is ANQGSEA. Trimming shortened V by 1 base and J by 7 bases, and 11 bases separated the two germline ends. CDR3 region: CSVEGGVGQPQHF. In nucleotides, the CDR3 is TGCAGCGTTGAAGGCGGGGTCGGGCAGCCCCAGCATTTT. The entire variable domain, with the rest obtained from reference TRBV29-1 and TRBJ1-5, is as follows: SAVISQKPSRDICQRGTSLTIQCQVDSQVTMMFWYRQQPGQSLTLIATANQGSEATYESGFVIDKFPISRPNLTFSTLTVSNMSPEDSSIYLCSVEGGVGQPQHFGDGTRLSIL.

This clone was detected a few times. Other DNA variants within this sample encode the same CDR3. DNA of the CDR3: TGTGCCAGCAGCTTGGGCAGTTTCTCCTACGAGCAGTACTTC. Translated, it gives CASSLGSFSYEQYF. V gene TRBV7-2 combines with J gene TRBJ2-7; D is unresolved. The CDR3 runs 14 residues. Trimming stripped 3 bases from V and 0 bases from J, with 9 bases between. From germline, CDR1 is SGHTA and CDR2 FQGNSA. The entire variable domain, with the rest obtained from reference TRBV7-2 and TRBJ2-7, is as follows: GAGVSQSPSNKVTEKGKDVELRCDPISGHTALYWYRQSLGQGLEFLIYFQGNSAPDKSGLPSDRFSAERTGGSVSTLTIQRTQQEDSAVYLCASSLGSFSYEQYFGPGTRLTVT.

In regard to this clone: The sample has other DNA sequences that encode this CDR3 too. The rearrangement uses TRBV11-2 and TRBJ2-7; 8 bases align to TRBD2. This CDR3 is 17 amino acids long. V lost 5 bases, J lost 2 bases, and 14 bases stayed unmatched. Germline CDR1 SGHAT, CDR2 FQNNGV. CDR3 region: CASSASSKRETAYEQYF. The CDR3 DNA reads TGTGCCAGCAGCGCTTCGTCCAAGCGGGAGACGGCCTACGAGCAGTACTTC.

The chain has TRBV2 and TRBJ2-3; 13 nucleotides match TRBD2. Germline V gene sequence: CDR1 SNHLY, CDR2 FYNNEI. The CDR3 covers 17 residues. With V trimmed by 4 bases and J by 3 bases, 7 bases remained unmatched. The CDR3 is CASSGRGLAGWTDTQYF. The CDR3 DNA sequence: TGTGCCAGCAGTGGCAGGGGACTAGCGGGGTGGACAGATACGCAGTATTTT.

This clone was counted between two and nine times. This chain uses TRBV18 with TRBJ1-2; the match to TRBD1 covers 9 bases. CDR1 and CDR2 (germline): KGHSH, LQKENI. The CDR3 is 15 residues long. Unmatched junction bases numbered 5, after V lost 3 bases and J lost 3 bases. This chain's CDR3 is CASSPKTGGDYGYTF. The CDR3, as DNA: TGTGCCAGCTCACCCAAGACAGGGGGGGACTATGGCTACACCTTC.

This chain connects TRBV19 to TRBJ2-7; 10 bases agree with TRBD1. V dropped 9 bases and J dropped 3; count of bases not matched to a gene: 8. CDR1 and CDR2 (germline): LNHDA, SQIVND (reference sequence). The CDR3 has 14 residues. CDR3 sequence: CASKRDRGGYEQYF. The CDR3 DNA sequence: TGTGCCAGCAAAAGGGACAGGGGAGGCTACGAGCAGTACTTC. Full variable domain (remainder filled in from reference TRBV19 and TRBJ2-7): DGGITQSPKYLFRKEGQNVTLSCEQNLNHDAMYWYRQDPGQGLRLIYYSQIVNDFQKGDIAEGYSVSREKKESFPLTVTSAQKNPTAFYLCASKRDRGGYEQYFGPGTRLTVT.

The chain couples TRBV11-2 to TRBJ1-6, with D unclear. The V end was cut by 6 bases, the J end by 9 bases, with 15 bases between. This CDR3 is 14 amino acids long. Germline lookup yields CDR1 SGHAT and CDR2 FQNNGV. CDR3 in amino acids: CASSSGSRISPLHF. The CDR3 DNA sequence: TGTGCCAGCAGTTCCGGGTCTCGAATTTCACCCCTCCACTTT.

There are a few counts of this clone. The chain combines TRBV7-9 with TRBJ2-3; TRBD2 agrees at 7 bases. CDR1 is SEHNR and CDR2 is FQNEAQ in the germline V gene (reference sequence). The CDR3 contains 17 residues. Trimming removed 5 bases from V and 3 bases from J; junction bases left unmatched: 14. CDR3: CASSLRQTSLKTDTQYF. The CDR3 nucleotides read TGTGCCAGCAGCCTTCGCCAGACTAGCTTAAAGACAGATACGCAGTATTTT.

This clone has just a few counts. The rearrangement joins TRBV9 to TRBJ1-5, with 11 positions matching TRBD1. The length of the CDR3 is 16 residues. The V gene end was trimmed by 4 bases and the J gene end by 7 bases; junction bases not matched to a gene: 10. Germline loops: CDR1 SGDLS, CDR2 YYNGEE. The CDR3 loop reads CASSPTGTGGGQPQHF. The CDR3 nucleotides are TGTGCCAGCAGCCCCACTGGGACAGGGGGAGGACAGCCCCAGCATTTT.

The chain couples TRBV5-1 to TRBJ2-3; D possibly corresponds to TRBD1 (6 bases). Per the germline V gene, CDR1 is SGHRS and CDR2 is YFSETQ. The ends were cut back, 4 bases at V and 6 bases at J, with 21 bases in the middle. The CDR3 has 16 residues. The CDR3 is CASSPRGTRLLDTQYF. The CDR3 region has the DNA TGCGCCAGCAGCCCAAGAGGGACACGGCTACTGGATACGCAGTATTTT. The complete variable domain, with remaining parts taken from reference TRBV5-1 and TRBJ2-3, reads KAGVTQTPRYLIKTRGQQVTLSCSPISGHRSVSWYQQTPGQGLQFLFEYFSETQRNKGNFPGRFSGRQFSNSRSEMNVSTLELGDSALYLCASSPRGTRLLDTQYFGPGTRLTVL.

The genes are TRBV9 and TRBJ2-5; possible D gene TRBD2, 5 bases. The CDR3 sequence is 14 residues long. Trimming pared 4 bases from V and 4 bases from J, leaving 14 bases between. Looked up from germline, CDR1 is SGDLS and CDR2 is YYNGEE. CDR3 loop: CASSQGPSGETQYF. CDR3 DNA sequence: TGTGCCAGCAGCCAAGGACCCAGCGGAGAGACCCAGTACTTC. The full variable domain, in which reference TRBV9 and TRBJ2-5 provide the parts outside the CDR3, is DSGVTQTPKHLITATGQRVTLRCSPRSGDLSVYWYQQSLDQGLQFLIQYYNGEERAKGNILERFSAQQFPDLHSELNLSSLELGDSALYFCASSQGPSGETQYFGPGTRLLVL.

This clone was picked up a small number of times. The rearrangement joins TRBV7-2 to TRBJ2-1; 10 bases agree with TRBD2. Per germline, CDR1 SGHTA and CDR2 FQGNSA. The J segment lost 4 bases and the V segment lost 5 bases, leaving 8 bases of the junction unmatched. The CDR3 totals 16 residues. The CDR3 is CASSPWAGLAYNEQFF. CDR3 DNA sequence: TGTGCCAGCAGCCCGTGGGCGGGACTAGCGTACAATGAGCAGTTCTTC.

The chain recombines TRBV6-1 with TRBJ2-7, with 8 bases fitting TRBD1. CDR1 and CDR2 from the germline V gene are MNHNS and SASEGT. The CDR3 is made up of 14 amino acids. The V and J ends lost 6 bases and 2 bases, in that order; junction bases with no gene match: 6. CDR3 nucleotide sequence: TGTGCCAGCAGGTCCGGGACAGGACCCTACGAGCAGTACTTC. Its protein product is CASRSGTGPYEQYF.

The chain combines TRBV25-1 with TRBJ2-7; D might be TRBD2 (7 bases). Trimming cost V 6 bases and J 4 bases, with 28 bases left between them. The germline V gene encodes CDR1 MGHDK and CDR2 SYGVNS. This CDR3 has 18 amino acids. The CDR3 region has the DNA TGTGCCAGCAGCCACCTGGGAGGGGGGCGTGAGGGGTTATACGAGCAGTACTTC. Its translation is CASSHLGGGREGLYEQYF.

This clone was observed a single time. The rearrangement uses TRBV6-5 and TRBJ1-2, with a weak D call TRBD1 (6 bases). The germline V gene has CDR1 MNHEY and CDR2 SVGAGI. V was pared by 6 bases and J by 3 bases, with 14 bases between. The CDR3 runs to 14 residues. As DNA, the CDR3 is TGTGCCAGCAGGCGGACAGATCTACACTATGGCTACACCTTC. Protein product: CASRRTDLHYGYTF.

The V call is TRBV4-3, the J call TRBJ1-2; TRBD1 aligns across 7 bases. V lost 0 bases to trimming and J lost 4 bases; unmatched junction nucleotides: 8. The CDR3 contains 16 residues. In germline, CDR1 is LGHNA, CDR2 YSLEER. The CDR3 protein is CASSQDLAGGGYGYTF. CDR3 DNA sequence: TGCGCCAGCAGCCAAGATCTGGCAGGGGGAGGCTATGGCTACACCTTC.

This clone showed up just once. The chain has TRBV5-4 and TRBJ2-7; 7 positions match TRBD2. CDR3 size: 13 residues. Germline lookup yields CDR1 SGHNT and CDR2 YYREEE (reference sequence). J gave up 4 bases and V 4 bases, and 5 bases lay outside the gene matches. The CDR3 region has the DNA TGTGCCAGCAGCCCTAACGGGGGGTACGAGCAGTACTTC. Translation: CASSPNGGYEQYF.

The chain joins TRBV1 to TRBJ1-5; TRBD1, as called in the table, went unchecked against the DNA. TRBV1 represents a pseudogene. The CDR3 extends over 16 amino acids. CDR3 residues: CTSRHRRTGPRKPQHF. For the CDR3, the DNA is TGCACCAGCAGACACCGCAGGACAGGGCCCAGGAAGCCCCAGCATTTT.

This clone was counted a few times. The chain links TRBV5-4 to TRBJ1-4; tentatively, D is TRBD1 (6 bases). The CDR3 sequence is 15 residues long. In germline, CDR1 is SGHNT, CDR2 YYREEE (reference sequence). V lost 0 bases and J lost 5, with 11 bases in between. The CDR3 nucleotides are TGTGCCAGCAGCTTGGAAGGACAGAACAATGAAAAACTGTTTTTT. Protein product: CASSLEGQNNEKLFF.

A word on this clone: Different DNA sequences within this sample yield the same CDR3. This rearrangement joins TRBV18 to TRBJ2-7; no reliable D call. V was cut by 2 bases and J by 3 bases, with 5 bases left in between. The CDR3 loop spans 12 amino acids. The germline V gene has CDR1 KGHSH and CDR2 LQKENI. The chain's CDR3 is CASSPAGYEQYF. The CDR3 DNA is TGTGCCAGCTCACCAGCCGGCTACGAGCAGTACTTC.